These 23 T cell receptor beta chains share one sample of origin, sequenced in a study of blood T cell repertoires in COVID-19. Clones were read by immunoSEQ multiplex PCR, and TCRdb kept only the in-frame ones, dropping some. The table lists about 180,000 clones, more than 75% of them singletons. Source material: peripheral blood. These receptor sequences come from a woman between 65 and 79 years old with COVID-19, enrolled during active disease.

The V call is TRBV28, the J call TRBJ1-5, with no clear D. The V end was cut by 2 bases, the J end by 3 bases, with 17 bases between. The CDR3 length is 17 residues. Looked up from germline, CDR1 is MDHEN and CDR2 is SYDVKM. The CDR3 DNA reads as TGTGCCAGCAGTTTAAGTCCAGGAGGTGTATACAATCAGCCCCAGCATTTT. This translates into CASSLSPGGVYNQPQHF.

This rearrangement joins TRBV19 to TRBJ1-5; D is possibly TRBD1 (6 bases). The CDR3 is 16 amino acids. Germline V CDR1 and CDR2: LNHDA, SQIVND (reference sequence). Trimming stripped 6 bases from V and 5 bases from J, with 20 bases between. The chain's CDR3 is CASSGTLNQGHQPQHF. CDR3 DNA sequence: TGTGCCAGTAGCGGGACACTAAATCAAGGGCATCAGCCCCAGCATTTT. The full variable domain, its missing parts supplied by reference TRBV19 and TRBJ1-5, is DGGITQSPKYLFRKEGQNVTLSCEQNLNHDAMYWYRQDPGQGLRLIYYSQIVNDFQKGDIAEGYSVSREKKESFPLTVTSAQKNPTAFYLCASSGTLNQGHQPQHFGDGTRLSIL.

The rearrangement links TRBV5-4 to TRBJ1-1; maybe TRBD1 (6 bases). This CDR3 is 18 amino acids long. V was shortened by 0 bases and J by 0 bases, with 18 bases between the two germline ends. Germline values: CDR1 SGHNT, CDR2 YYREEE (reference sequence). The CDR3 here is CASSLAGFQGRMNTEAFF. Written as DNA, the CDR3 is TGTGCCAGCAGCTTGGCCGGTTTTCAGGGGCGCATGAACACTGAAGCTTTCTTT.

V is TRBV5-5 and J is TRBJ1-1; D is unresolved. The CDR3 is made up of 12 amino acids. Germline values: CDR1 SGHKS, CDR2 YYEKEE (reference sequence). V gave up 4 bases and J gave up 7 bases, with 11 bases separating them. The CDR3 nucleotides read TGTGCCAGCAGCCTCGTGGGAGATGAAGCTTTCTTT. It yields the protein CASSLVGDEAFF. The entire variable domain, with the rest obtained from reference TRBV5-5 and TRBJ1-1, is as follows: DAGVTQSPTHLIKTRGQQVTLRCSPISGHKSVSWYQQVLGQGPQFIFQYYEKEERGRGNFPDRFSARQFPNYSSELNVNALLLGDSALYLCASSLVGDEAFFGQGTRLTVV.

This chain joins TRBV18 and TRBJ2-2; D gene ambiguous. Trimming removed 0 bases from V and 0 bases from J, with 5 bases in between. CDR1 is KGHSH and CDR2 is LQKENI in the germline V gene. CDR3 length equals 15 residues. The CDR3 DNA follows: TGTGCCAGCTCACCACCGGTAGCGAACACCGGGGAGCTGTTTTTT. It is translated as CASSPPVANTGELFF.

This chain uses TRBV21-1 with TRBJ2-7; no DNA check was done on the table's D call, TRBD2. TRBV21-1 is classified as a pseudogene. The CDR3 sequence is 12 residues long. This CDR3 reads CASSKDPRSPTF. CDR3 DNA: TGTGCCAGCAGCAAAGATCCTCGGTCCCCCACTTTC.

Only one count was recorded for this clone. The chain couples TRBV5-6 to TRBJ1-5; the D gene is possibly TRBD1 (5 bases). Germline values: CDR1 SGHDT, CDR2 YYEEEE. The CDR3 has 15 amino acids. V was trimmed by 4 bases and J by 6 bases, leaving 17 bases between them. CDR3 protein: CASSRGSRVGQPQHF. DNA of the CDR3: TGTGCCAGCAGCCGGGGGAGCAGGGTGGGTCAGCCCCAGCATTTT.

This chain joins TRBV4-1 and TRBJ2-7; 7 nucleotides align to TRBD2. After removal of 1 base from V and 1 base from J, the junction contained 7 bases not matched to a gene. CDR1 is MGHRA, CDR2 YSYEKL, per germline. The CDR3 extends over 16 amino acids. The CDR3 nucleotides read TGCGCCAGCAGCCAAGTGCCTGCGGGAGTGTCCTACGAGCAGTACTTC. Translated, it gives CASSQVPAGVSYEQYF.

The rearrangement joins TRBV30 to TRBJ2-2, with TRBD1 matching 7 bases. Germline CDR1 is GTSNPN and CDR2 is SVGIG (reference sequence). The CDR3 length is 15 residues. V trimming: 2 bases; J trimming: 0 bases; junction bases outside the gene matches: 3. The CDR3 nucleotides read TGTGCCTGGAGTAGGGGGCTCACGAACACCGGGGAGCTGTTTTTT. Translating gives CAWSRGLTNTGELFF.

This rearrangement joins TRBV7-3 to TRBJ2-5, with TRBD2 identical over 7 bases. The CDR3 runs to 14 residues. Germline V gene lookup returns CDR1 SGHTA and CDR2 FQGTGA. J lost 5 bases, V lost 5 bases, and 8 bases had no gene match. CDR3 nucleotide sequence: TGTGCCAGCAGCCTAGGCGGGAGAGGGGAGACCCAGTACTTC. Translation: CASSLGGRGETQYF.

This chain joins TRBV28 and TRBJ2-1; D may be TRBD1 (6 bases). The CDR3 consists of 13 residues. The germline gives CDR1 MDHEN, CDR2 SYDVKM. The V and J ends lost 5 bases and 6 bases respectively, with 11 bases between them. Here the CDR3 reads CASSPPGANEQFF. Here the CDR3 DNA reads TGTGCCAGCAGTCCCCCAGGGGCCAATGAGCAGTTCTTC.

This clone appeared a few times. The chain is built from TRBV3-1 (or the pseudogene TRBV3-2) and TRBJ1-5; tentative D call: TRBD1 (5 bases). The V gene lost 0 bases and the J gene lost 5 bases, with 5 bases spanning the gap. Per the germline V gene, CDR1 is LGHDT and CDR2 is YNNKEL (reference sequence). The CDR3 is 13 residues long. CDR3 bases: TGTGCCAGCAGCCAAGAGACAGATCAGCCCCAGCATTTT. It yields the protein CASSQETDQPQHF.

The chain uses TRBV6-2 or TRBV6-3 and TRBJ2-7; TRBD1 matches at 8 bases. Trimming at V came to 4 bases and at J to 4 bases, leaving 6 bases not matched to a gene. The CDR3 is made up of 14 amino acids. Germline CDR1 is MNHEY and CDR2 is SVGEGT. The CDR3 DNA follows: TGTGCCAGCAGTTGGAACAGGGGGTTATACGAGCAGTACTTC. This sequence encodes CASSWNRGLYEQYF.

This clone appeared once. J is TRBJ2-5 and V is TRBV30; 7 bases are shared with TRBD2. Germline CDR1 is GTSNPN and CDR2 is SVGIG (reference sequence). The CDR3 contains 14 residues. With V trimmed by 8 bases and J by 0 bases, 9 bases remained unmatched. In DNA, the CDR3 is TGTGCCACAATGGGGGGGACGTACCAAGAGACCCAGTACTTC. Translation: CATMGGTYQETQYF.

The chain links TRBV5-1 to TRBJ2-3; tentatively, D is TRBD1 (5 bases). The germline V gene has CDR1 SGHRS and CDR2 YFSETQ. Trimming removed 2 bases at V and 8 bases at J, with 18 bases between. This CDR3 is 15 amino acids long. This CDR3 is CASSFEAFRVSTQYF. As DNA, the CDR3 is TGCGCCAGCAGCTTCGAAGCGTTCAGGGTCAGTACGCAGTATTTT.

This clone was counted a single time. The rearrangement joins TRBV7-3 to TRBJ2-7; tentatively, D is TRBD2 (6 bases). Germline CDR1 is SGHTA and CDR2 is FQGTGA. V lost 5 bases and J lost 7, with 15 bases in between. The CDR3 totals 13 residues. The CDR3 sequence: CASSRDSSLEQYF. The CDR3 DNA reads as TGTGCCAGCAGCCGGGACTCAAGTTTGGAGCAGTACTTC.

This chain links TRBV7-9 with TRBJ1-2, with 9 bases lining up with TRBD1. The CDR3 spans 15 residues. Germline V gene data show CDR1 as SEHNR and CDR2 as FQNEAQ (reference sequence). Trimming took 7 bases from V and 6 from J; bases not matched to a gene: 12. The CDR3 DNA reads as TGTGCCAGCAACATTCCGGGACAGGGAATTCATGGCTACACCTTC. Protein: CASNIPGQGIHGYTF.

The rearrangement uses TRBV12-5 and TRBJ2-7; 12 nucleotides line up with TRBD2. There are 17 residues in the CDR3. Germline CDR1 LGHNT, CDR2 FRNRAP. J lost 4 bases, V lost 0 bases, and 7 bases had no gene match. Written as DNA, the CDR3 is TGTGCTAGTGGTTTGGTACCGGGACTAGCGGGCGTATACGAGCAGTACTTC. Translating gives CASGLVPGLAGVYEQYF.

This chain uses TRBV5-1 with TRBJ1-3; D is possibly TRBD1 (6 bases). V lost 4 bases and J lost 4, with 12 bases in between. The CDR3 extends over 14 amino acids. The germline gives CDR1 SGHRS, CDR2 YFSETQ. CDR3 coding DNA: TGCGCCAGCAGCCCAGGACAGTCAGGAAACACCATATATTTT. Amino acid sequence: CASSPGQSGNTIYF. The full variable domain, with the rest looked up from reference TRBV5-1 and TRBJ1-3, is KAGVTQTPRYLIKTRGQQVTLSCSPISGHRSVSWYQQTPGQGLQFLFEYFSETQRNKGNFPGRFSGRQFSNSRSEMNVSTLELGDSALYLCASSPGQSGNTIYFGEGSWLTVV.

The chain recombines TRBV7-9 with TRBJ1-2; D is possibly TRBD1 (5 bases). Trimming shortened V by 4 bases and J by 5 bases, and 14 bases separated the two germline ends. The CDR3 consists of 14 residues. Germline assignment: CDR1 SEHNR and CDR2 FQNEAQ (reference sequence). The chain's CDR3 is CASSSTGTRYGYTF. DNA for the CDR3: TGTGCCAGCAGCTCAACGGGGACTCGATATGGCTACACCTTC. The whole variable domain, filled in from reference TRBV7-9 and TRBJ1-2, reads DTGVSQNPRHKITKRGQNVTFRCDPISEHNRLYWYRQTLGQGPEFLTYFQNEAQLEKSRLLSDRFSAERPKGSFSTLEIQRTEQGDSAMYLCASSSTGTRYGYTFGSGTRLTVV.

The chain combines TRBV5-1 with TRBJ2-7; D may be TRBD2 (6 bases). Germline V gene data show CDR1 as SGHRS and CDR2 as YFSETQ. CDR3 length: 16 residues. The germline V and J ends were trimmed by 0 bases and 6 bases, with 19 bases remaining between them. This CDR3 reads CASSLAVTSLGGEQYF. The CDR3 region has the DNA TGCGCCAGCAGCTTGGCCGTGACTTCCTTGGGGGGCGAGCAGTACTTC.

The rearrangement joins TRBV7-8 to TRBJ2-1; weak D call: TRBD2 (6 bases). The germline V gene has CDR1 SGHVS and CDR2 FQNEAQ. V was clipped by 2 bases and J by 2 bases, with 13 bases between them. The CDR3 is 16 amino acids. This CDR3 is CASSLIDGSPYNEQFF. The CDR3 nucleotides read TGTGCCAGCAGCTTAATCGACGGGAGTCCCTACAATGAGCAGTTCTTC.

The V gene is TRBV27, the J gene TRBJ1-1, with D possibly TRBD1 on 5 matching bases. Per germline, CDR1 MNHEY and CDR2 SMNVEV (reference sequence). V dropped 0 bases and J dropped 5 bases, with 13 bases sitting between them. This CDR3 contains 15 residues. In DNA, the CDR3 is TGTGCCAGCAGTTTATCGGTGGGGCCTGGGACTGAAGCTTTCTTT. Its protein is CASSLSVGPGTEAFF.